These T cell receptor beta chains were read from a single sample in a study of blood T cell repertoires in COVID-19. TCRdb keeps only in-frame clones here, not all; method: immunoSEQ multiplex PCR. This sample yields hundreds of thousands of clones, of which roughly nine tenths are seen a single time; about 1% belongs to the top ten. Input material: peripheral blood. The origin of the receptors is a man between 18 and 35 years old with COVID-19, enrolled during active disease. CDR3s include the opening cysteine and the closing phenylalanine or tryptophan. Each record gives: clone size, V gene, D gene, J gene, CDR3 length, CDR3 protein, CDR3 DNA. A D gene is named only where the DNA matches it firmly. Where a row states a size, it is once, few, many or the class of an expanded clone; other rows omit it.

clone_size: NA
v_call: TRBV2
d_call: TRBD2
j_call: TRBJ2-5
cdr3_length: 13
cdr3_aa: CASSVAGAETQYF
cdr3_nt: TGTGCCAGCAGTGTGGCGGGAGCGGAGACCCAGTACTTC

clone_size: once
v_call: TRBV5-1
d_call: NA
j_call: TRBJ1-1
cdr3_length: 14
cdr3_aa: CASSLGGENTEAFF
cdr3_nt: TGCGCCAGCAGCTTGGGGGGAGAGAACACTGAAGCTTTCTTT

clone_size: NA
v_call: TRBV3-1/TRBV3-2
d_call: NA
j_call: TRBJ1-1
cdr3_length: 14
cdr3_aa: CASSQVQVGMEAFF
cdr3_nt: TGTGCCAGCAGCCAAGTACAGGTGGGCATGGAAGCTTTCTTT

clone_size: NA
v_call: TRBV27
d_call: NA
j_call: TRBJ2-1
cdr3_length: 13
cdr3_aa: CASSWAPYNEQFF
cdr3_nt: TGTGCCAGCTCCTGGGCACCTTACAATGAGCAGTTCTTC

clone_size: few
v_call: TRBV3-1/TRBV3-2
d_call: NA
j_call: TRBJ2-7
cdr3_length: 12
cdr3_aa: CASSQGPGEQYF
cdr3_nt: TGTGCCAGCAGCCAAGGTCCGGGCGAGCAGTACTTC

clone_size: NA
v_call: TRBV28
d_call: NA
j_call: TRBJ2-1
cdr3_length: 15
cdr3_aa: CASRNLLSSYNEQFF
cdr3_nt: TGTGCCAGCAGAAACCTACTGAGCTCCTACAATGAGCAGTTCTTC

clone_size: NA
v_call: TRBV11-2
d_call: NA
j_call: TRBJ2-2
cdr3_length: 16
cdr3_aa: CASSYRPGLNTGELFF
cdr3_nt: TGTGCCAGCAGCTATCGTCCGGGACTTAACACCGGGGAGCTGTTTTTT

clone_size: NA
v_call: TRBV6-5
d_call: NA
j_call: TRBJ1-1
cdr3_length: 13
cdr3_aa: CASSFSLNTEAFF
cdr3_nt: TGTGCCAGCAGTTTTAGCTTGAACACTGAAGCTTTCTTT

clone_size: NA
v_call: TRBV3-1/TRBV3-2
d_call: TRBD1
j_call: TRBJ1-5
cdr3_length: 16
cdr3_aa: CASSPGTGQSNQPQHF
cdr3_nt: TGTGCCAGCAGCCCCGGGACAGGGCAAAGCAATCAGCCCCAGCATTTT

clone_size: NA
v_call: TRBV18
d_call: NA
j_call: TRBJ2-5
cdr3_length: 14
cdr3_aa: CASSPLGREETQYF
cdr3_nt: TGTGCCAGCTCACCACTAGGCAGGGAAGAGACCCAGTACTTC

clone_size: once
v_call: TRBV4-1
d_call: NA
j_call: TRBJ2-2
cdr3_length: 15
cdr3_aa: CASSQEGSGSGELFF
cdr3_nt: TGCGCCAGCAGCCAAGAAGGGAGTGGTTCCGGGGAGCTGTTTTTT

clone_size: NA
v_call: TRBV19
d_call: TRBD2
j_call: TRBJ2-5
cdr3_length: 15
cdr3_aa: CASSIVGSGQETQYF
cdr3_nt: TGTGCCAGTAGTATAGTGGGTAGCGGGCAAGAGACCCAGTACTTC

clone_size: NA
v_call: TRBV10-3
d_call: NA
j_call: TRBJ2-1
cdr3_length: 14
cdr3_aa: CAISRVVTPNEQFF
cdr3_nt: TGTGCCATCAGCAGGGTAGTAACGCCCAATGAGCAGTTCTTC

clone_size: NA
v_call: TRBV6-5
d_call: NA
j_call: TRBJ2-2
cdr3_length: 13
cdr3_aa: CASSYGHTGELFF
cdr3_nt: TGTGCCAGCAGTTATGGGCACACCGGGGAGCTGTTTTTT

clone_size: many
v_call: TRBV7-8
d_call: TRBD2
j_call: TRBJ2-1
cdr3_length: 15
cdr3_aa: CASRERGVSYNEQFF
cdr3_nt: TGTGCCAGCAGGGAGCGGGGGGTCTCCTACAATGAGCAGTTCTTC

clone_size: once
v_call: TRBV10-2
d_call: NA
j_call: TRBJ2-2
cdr3_length: 16
cdr3_aa: CASSAGGSLGAGELFF
cdr3_nt: TGCGCCAGCAGTGCAGGAGGGAGCCTGGGCGCCGGGGAGCTGTTTTTT

clone_size: NA
v_call: TRBV9
d_call: TRBD2
j_call: TRBJ2-7
cdr3_length: 14
cdr3_aa: CASSGTSGRNEQYF
cdr3_nt: TGTGCCAGCAGCGGGACTAGCGGGAGGAATGAGCAGTACTTC

clone_size: NA
v_call: TRBV7-8
d_call: TRBD1
j_call: TRBJ1-2
cdr3_length: 16
cdr3_aa: CASSSRDGTGFGGYTF
cdr3_nt: TGTGCCAGCAGCTCCAGGGACGGGACAGGGTTCGGTGGCTACACCTTC

clone_size: few
v_call: TRBV4-1
d_call: NA
j_call: TRBJ1-1
cdr3_length: 14
cdr3_aa: CASSPLDRNTEAFF
cdr3_nt: TGCGCCAGCAGCCCGTTGGACAGGAACACTGAAGCTTTCTTT

clone_size: NA
v_call: TRBV6-5
d_call: TRBD2
j_call: TRBJ2-1
cdr3_length: 14
cdr3_aa: CASTPGLGFHEQFF
cdr3_nt: TGTGCCAGCACCCCGGGACTAGGGTTCCATGAGCAGTTCTTC

clone_size: NA
v_call: TRBV10-3
d_call: NA
j_call: TRBJ1-3
cdr3_length: 13
cdr3_aa: CAVGGASGNTIYF
cdr3_nt: TGTGCCGTGGGGGGGGCCTCTGGAAACACCATATATTTT

clone_size: NA
v_call: TRBV5-4
d_call: NA
j_call: TRBJ2-1
cdr3_length: 12
cdr3_aa: CASSPGGNEQFF
cdr3_nt: TGTGCCAGCAGCCCGGGCGGGAATGAGCAGTTCTTC

clone_size: NA
v_call: TRBV7-9
d_call: TRBD1
j_call: TRBJ2-3
cdr3_length: 14
cdr3_aa: CASSPSGTADTQYF
cdr3_nt: TGTGCCAGCAGCCCTTCCGGGACAGCAGATACGCAGTATTTT

clone_size: NA
v_call: TRBV12-3/TRBV12-4
d_call: NA
j_call: TRBJ2-7
cdr3_length: 12
cdr3_aa: CASSFGGSGQYF
cdr3_nt: TGTGCCAGCAGTTTTGGGGGGAGTGGGCAGTACTTC

clone_size: few
v_call: TRBV19
d_call: NA
j_call: TRBJ2-2
cdr3_length: 14
cdr3_aa: CASNSRGATGELFF
cdr3_nt: TGTGCCAGTAATAGCAGGGGAGCCACCGGGGAGCTGTTTTTT

clone_size: once
v_call: TRBV11-2
d_call: TRBD1
j_call: TRBJ1-2
cdr3_length: 12
cdr3_aa: CASSSTGTGYTF
cdr3_nt: TGTGCCAGCAGCTCGACAGGGACGGGCTACACCTTC

clone_size: NA
v_call: TRBV6-5
d_call: NA
j_call: TRBJ1-1
cdr3_length: 13
cdr3_aa: CASQWSMNTEAFF
cdr3_nt: TGTGCCAGCCAGTGGAGTATGAACACTGAAGCTTTCTTT

clone_size: NA
v_call: TRBV27
d_call: TRBD1
j_call: TRBJ2-1
cdr3_length: 15
cdr3_aa: CASSLLGTGDNEQFF
cdr3_nt: TGTGCCAGCAGCCTACTAGGGACAGGGGACAATGAGCAGTTCTTC

clone_size: NA
v_call: TRBV11-2
d_call: TRBD1
j_call: TRBJ2-7
cdr3_length: 17
cdr3_aa: CASSSTVGQGKLYEQYF
cdr3_nt: TGTGCCAGCAGCTCGACCGTCGGACAGGGAAAACTCTACGAGCAGTACTTC

clone_size: NA
v_call: TRBV5-6
d_call: TRBD2
j_call: TRBJ2-3
cdr3_length: 15
cdr3_aa: CASSLIAGFTDTQYF
cdr3_nt: TGTGCCAGCAGCTTAATAGCGGGGTTCACAGATACGCAGTATTTT

clone_size: once
v_call: TRBV5-1
d_call: NA
j_call: TRBJ1-1
cdr3_length: 16
cdr3_aa: CASSLAVTPSNTEAFF
cdr3_nt: TGCGCCAGCAGCTTGGCCGTAACACCATCGAACACTGAAGCTTTCTTT

clone_size: NA
v_call: TRBV27
d_call: TRBD1
j_call: TRBJ1-2
cdr3_length: 16
cdr3_aa: CASSTTPGQSTYGYTF
cdr3_nt: TGTGCCAGCAGTACTACCCCGGGACAGAGTACCTATGGCTACACCTTC

clone_size: NA
v_call: TRBV6-5
d_call: TRBD2
j_call: TRBJ2-2
cdr3_length: 14
cdr3_aa: CASKGGVAGGELFF
cdr3_nt: TGTGCCAGCAAAGGGGGGGTAGCGGGAGGGGAGCTGTTTTTT

clone_size: once
v_call: TRBV13
d_call: NA
j_call: TRBJ2-1
cdr3_length: 17
cdr3_aa: CASSLESSLSSYNEQFF
cdr3_nt: TGTGCCAGCAGCTTAGAGAGTAGCCTGAGCTCCTACAATGAGCAGTTCTTC

clone_size: once
v_call: TRBV5-1
d_call: TRBD2
j_call: TRBJ2-1
cdr3_length: 14
cdr3_aa: CASSPGAGANEQFF
cdr3_nt: TGCGCCAGCAGCCCCGGAGCGGGAGCCAATGAGCAGTTCTTC

clone_size: once
v_call: TRBV2
d_call: TRBD1
j_call: TRBJ1-2
cdr3_length: 14
cdr3_aa: CASSGGRGNYGYTF
cdr3_nt: TGTGCCAGCAGTGGGGGCAGGGGGAACTATGGCTACACCTTC

clone_size: NA
v_call: TRBV30
d_call: NA
j_call: TRBJ1-3
cdr3_length: 14
cdr3_aa: CAWSTGNSGNTIYF
cdr3_nt: TGTGCCTGGAGTACCGGGAACTCTGGAAACACCATATATTTT

clone_size: NA
v_call: TRBV21-1
d_call: NA
j_call: TRBJ2-7
cdr3_length: 18
cdr3_aa: CASSKTPVGHRGLHEQYF
cdr3_nt: TGTGCCAGCAGCAAAACCCCCGTCGGGCACCGTGGACTTCACGAGCAGTACTTC

clone_size: NA
v_call: TRBV3-1/TRBV3-2
d_call: TRBD2
j_call: TRBJ2-3
cdr3_length: 15
cdr3_aa: CASSRGVAGDSAQYF
cdr3_nt: TGTGCCAGCAGCCGCGGGGTAGCGGGAGACTCGGCGCAGTATTTT

clone_size: few
v_call: TRBV4-2
d_call: TRBD1
j_call: TRBJ1-5
cdr3_length: 15
cdr3_aa: CASSQLGTGEQPQHF
cdr3_nt: TGTGCCAGCAGCCAGTTAGGGACAGGGGAACAGCCCCAGCATTTT

clone_size: NA
v_call: TRBV30
d_call: NA
j_call: TRBJ2-3
cdr3_length: 16
cdr3_aa: CAWGKGHRVSTDTQYF
cdr3_nt: TGTGCCTGGGGCAAAGGACACCGGGTTAGTACAGATACGCAGTATTTT

clone_size: NA
v_call: TRBV5-4
d_call: TRBD2
j_call: TRBJ2-5
cdr3_length: 15
cdr3_aa: CASSSPAGEQETQYF
cdr3_nt: TGTGCCAGCAGCTCCCCAGCGGGAGAACAAGAGACCCAGTACTTC

clone_size: NA
v_call: TRBV11-3
d_call: NA
j_call: TRBJ1-1
cdr3_length: 14
cdr3_aa: CASSLRGRNTEAFF
cdr3_nt: TGTGCCAGCAGCTTACGGGGGAGGAACACTGAAGCTTTCTTT

clone_size: NA
v_call: TRBV15
d_call: NA
j_call: TRBJ2-5
cdr3_length: 16
cdr3_aa: CATSFLAGFNRETQYF
cdr3_nt: TGTGCCACCAGCTTCTTGGCAGGGTTTAATCGAGAGACCCAGTACTTC

clone_size: NA
v_call: TRBV7-9
d_call: NA
j_call: TRBJ1-2
cdr3_length: 17
cdr3_aa: CASSSGRGTENRYGYTF
cdr3_nt: TGTGCCAGCAGCTCCGGCCGGGGGACGGAGAATCGCTATGGCTACACCTTC

clone_size: NA
v_call: TRBV29-1
d_call: NA
j_call: TRBJ2-7
cdr3_length: 12
cdr3_aa: CSVGTHSYEQYF
cdr3_nt: TGCAGCGTGGGGACACATTCCTACGAGCAGTACTTC